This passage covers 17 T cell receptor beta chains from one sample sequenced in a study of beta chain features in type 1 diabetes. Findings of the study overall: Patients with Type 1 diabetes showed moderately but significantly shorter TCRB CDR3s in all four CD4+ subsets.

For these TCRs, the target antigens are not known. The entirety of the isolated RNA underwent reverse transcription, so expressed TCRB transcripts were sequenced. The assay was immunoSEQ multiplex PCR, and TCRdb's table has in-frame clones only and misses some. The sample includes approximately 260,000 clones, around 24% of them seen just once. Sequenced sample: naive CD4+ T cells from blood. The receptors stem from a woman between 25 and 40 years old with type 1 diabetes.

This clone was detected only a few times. DNA of the CDR3: TGTGCCAGTAGTATGGGCCCACCGTACAATGAGCAGTTCTTC. It codes for CASSMGPPYNEQFF. The chain links TRBV19 to TRBJ2-1; D ambiguous. Germline values: CDR1 LNHDA, CDR2 SQIVND (reference sequence). Between the trimmed V and J ends, which lost 3 bases and 4 bases, there was a span of 10 bases. The CDR3 is 14 amino acids. Drawing the rest from reference TRBV19 and TRBJ2-1, the complete variable domain is DGGITQSPKYLFRKEGQNVTLSCEQNLNHDAMYWYRQDPGQGLRLIYYSQIVNDFQKGDIAEGYSVSREKKESFPLTVTSAQKNPTAFYLCASSMGPPYNEQFFGPGTRLTVL.

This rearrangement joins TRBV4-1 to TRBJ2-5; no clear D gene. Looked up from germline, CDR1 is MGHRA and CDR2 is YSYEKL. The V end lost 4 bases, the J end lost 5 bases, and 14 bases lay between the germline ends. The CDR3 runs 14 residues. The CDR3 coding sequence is TGCGCCAGCAGCCCCCTTTCAGTGGGCGAGACCCAGTACTTC. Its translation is CASSPLSVGETQYF.

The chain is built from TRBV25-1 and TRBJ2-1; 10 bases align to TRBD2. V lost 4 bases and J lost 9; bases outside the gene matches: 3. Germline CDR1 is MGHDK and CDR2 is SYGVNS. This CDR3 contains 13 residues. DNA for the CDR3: TGTGCCAGCAGTGCGTGGACTAGCGGTGAGCAGTTCTTC. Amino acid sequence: CASSAWTSGEQFF.

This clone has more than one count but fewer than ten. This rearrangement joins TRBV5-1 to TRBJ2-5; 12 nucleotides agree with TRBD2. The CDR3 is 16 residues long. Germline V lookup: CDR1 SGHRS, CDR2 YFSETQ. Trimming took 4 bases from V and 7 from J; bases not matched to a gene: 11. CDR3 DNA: TGCGCCAGCAGCCATCCGGGACTAGCGGGTTCTAGGACCCAGTACTTC. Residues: CASSHPGLAGSRTQYF.

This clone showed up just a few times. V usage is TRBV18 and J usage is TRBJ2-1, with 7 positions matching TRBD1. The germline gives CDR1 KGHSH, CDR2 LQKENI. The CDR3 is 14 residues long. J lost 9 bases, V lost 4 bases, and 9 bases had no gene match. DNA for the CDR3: TGTGCCAGCTCACACCGGGACAGTTTGGGTGAGCAGTTCTTC. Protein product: CASSHRDSLGEQFF.

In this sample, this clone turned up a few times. The DNA of the CDR3 is TGTGCCAGCAGCACCCGGGACAACTACACCGGGGAGCTGTTTTTT. This codes for CASSTRDNYTGELFF. J is TRBJ2-2 and V is TRBV5-4; tentatively, D is TRBD1 (6 bases). Germline CDR1 SGHNT, CDR2 YYREEE (reference sequence). This CDR3 has 15 residues. The ends were cut back, 4 bases at V and 3 bases at J, with 13 bases in the middle.

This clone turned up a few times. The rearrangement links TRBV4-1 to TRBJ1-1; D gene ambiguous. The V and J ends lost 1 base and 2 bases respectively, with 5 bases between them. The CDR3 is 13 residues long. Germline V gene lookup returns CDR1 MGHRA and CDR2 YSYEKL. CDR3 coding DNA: TGCGCCAGCAGCCAAGTTACAAACACTGAAGCTTTCTTT. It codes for CASSQVTNTEAFF.

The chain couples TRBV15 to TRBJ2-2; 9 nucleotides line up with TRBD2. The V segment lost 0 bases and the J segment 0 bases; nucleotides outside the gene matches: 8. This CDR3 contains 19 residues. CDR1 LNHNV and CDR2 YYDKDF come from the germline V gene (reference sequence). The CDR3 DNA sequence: TGTGCCACCAGCAGAGAGTTGAATAGCGGGAGAGCGAACACCGGGGAGCTGTTTTTT. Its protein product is CATSRELNSGRANTGELFF.

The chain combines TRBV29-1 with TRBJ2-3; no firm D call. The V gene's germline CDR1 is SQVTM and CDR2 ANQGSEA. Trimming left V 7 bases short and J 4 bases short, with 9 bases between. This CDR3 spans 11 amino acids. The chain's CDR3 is CSADSADTQYF. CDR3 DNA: TGCAGCGCCGACTCCGCAGATACGCAGTATTTT.

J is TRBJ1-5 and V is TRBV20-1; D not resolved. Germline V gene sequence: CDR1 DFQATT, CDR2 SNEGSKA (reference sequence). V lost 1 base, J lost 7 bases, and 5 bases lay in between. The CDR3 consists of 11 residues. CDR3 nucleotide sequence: TGCAGTGCTAGAGGGGCGCAGCCCCAGCATTTT. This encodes CSARGAQPQHF.

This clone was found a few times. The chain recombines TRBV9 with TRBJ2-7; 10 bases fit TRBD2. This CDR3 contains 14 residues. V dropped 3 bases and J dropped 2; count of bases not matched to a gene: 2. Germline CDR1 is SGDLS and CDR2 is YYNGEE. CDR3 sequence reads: CASSGTSGTYEQYF. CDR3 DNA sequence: TGTGCCAGCAGCGGGACTAGCGGTACCTACGAGCAGTACTTC.

The CDR3 coding sequence is TGTGCCAGCAGTCCCTCCCCCCCGCGCCCCTACAATGAGCAGTTCTTC. Its protein is CASSPSPPRPYNEQFF. The chain links TRBV28 to TRBJ2-1; D is uncertain. The CDR3 sequence is 16 residues long. Trimming removed 5 bases from V and 2 bases from J, with 16 bases in between. Germline V lookup: CDR1 MDHEN, CDR2 SYDVKM.

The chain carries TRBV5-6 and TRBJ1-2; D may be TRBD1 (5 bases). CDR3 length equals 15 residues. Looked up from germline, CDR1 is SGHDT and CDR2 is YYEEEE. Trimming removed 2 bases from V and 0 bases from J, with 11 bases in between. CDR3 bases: TGTGCCAGCAGCTTCCGGGGGTCGACTAACTATGGCTACACCTTC. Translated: CASSFRGSTNYGYTF.

CDR3 protein: CASRTSVSTDTQYF. CDR3 nucleotide sequence: TGTGCCAGCAGGACTAGCGTCAGCACAGATACGCAGTATTTT. The chain is built from TRBV25-1 and TRBJ2-3; 8 nucleotides align to TRBD2. The CDR3 sequence is 14 residues long. Germline-derived CDR1 and CDR2 are MGHDK and SYGVNS. The V segment lost 6 bases and the J segment 0 bases; nucleotides outside the gene matches: 2.

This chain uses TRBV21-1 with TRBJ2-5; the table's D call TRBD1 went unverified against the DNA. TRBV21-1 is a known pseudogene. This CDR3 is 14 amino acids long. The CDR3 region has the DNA TGTGCCAGCAGCAGCAGGGAAGGACAAGAGACCCAGTACTTC. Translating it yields CASSSREGQETQYF.

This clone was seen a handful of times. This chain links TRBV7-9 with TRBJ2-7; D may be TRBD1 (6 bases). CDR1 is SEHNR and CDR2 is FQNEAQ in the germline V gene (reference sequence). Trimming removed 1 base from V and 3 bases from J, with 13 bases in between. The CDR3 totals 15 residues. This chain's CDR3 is CASSLGGGRVYEQYF. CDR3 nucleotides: TGTGCCAGCAGCTTAGGTGGGGGCAGGGTCTACGAGCAGTACTTC.

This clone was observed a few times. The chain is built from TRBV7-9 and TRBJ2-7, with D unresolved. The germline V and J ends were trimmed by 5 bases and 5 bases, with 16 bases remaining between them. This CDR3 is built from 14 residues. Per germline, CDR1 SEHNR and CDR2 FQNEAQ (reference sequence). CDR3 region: CASSPPWLGNEQYF. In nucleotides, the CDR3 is TGTGCCAGCAGCCCACCATGGCTGGGCAACGAGCAGTACTTC.